The 20 T cell receptor beta chains given below trace back to one sample, sequenced in a study of neurological immune-mediated disorders. TCRdb passed the 5' RACE reads through MiXCR, listing each CDR3 protein once. The sample holds approximately 16,000 distinct CDR3 sequences, around 9.7% seen once. Material for sequencing was CD8+ T cells from blood. Every receptor here comes from a man aged 45-60 years in good health.

This clonotype showed up many times. This chain connects TRBV7-9 to TRBJ2-7, with 10 bases matching TRBD2. J was trimmed by 2 bases and V by 5 bases; bases with no gene match: 9. This CDR3 contains 16 residues. Germline values: CDR1 SEHNR, CDR2 FQNEAQ (reference sequence). CDR3: CASSDSGRAPPYEQYF. CDR3 in DNA: TGTGCCAGCAGCGACAGCGGGAGGGCCCCCCCCTACGAGCAGTACTTC.

There are many counts of this clonotype. This chain uses TRBV27 with TRBJ1-2; 7 bases line up with TRBD1. Germline CDR1 MNHEY, CDR2 SMNVEV (reference sequence). V was clipped by 5 bases and J by 3 bases; unmatched bases: 6. The CDR3 length is 14 residues. The CDR3, as DNA: TGTGCCAGCAGTCGAGGGGGCGCTGACTATGGCTACACCTTC. Translating it yields CASSRGGADYGYTF.

This clonotype has at least ten counts. This chain's CDR3 is CASSPGQFADTQYF. CDR3 nucleotide sequence: TGTGCCAGCAGCCCGGGACAGTTCGCAGATACGCAGTATTTT. This rearrangement joins TRBV9 to TRBJ2-3; 7 nucleotides match TRBD1. With 4 bases clipped from V and 4 bases from J, the junction kept 6 bases outside the gene matches. This CDR3 spans 14 amino acids. Germline loops: CDR1 SGDLS, CDR2 YYNGEE.

This clonotype appeared many times. V gene TRBV3-1 combines with J gene TRBJ2-1; D call uncertain. The germline V gene has CDR1 LGHDT and CDR2 YNNKEL (reference sequence). This CDR3 contains 17 residues. Trimming removed 0 bases from V and 0 bases from J, with 12 bases in between. The CDR3: CASSQDIGESSYNEQFF. In DNA, the CDR3 is TGTGCCAGCAGCCAAGACATCGGCGAGAGCTCCTACAATGAGCAGTTCTTC.

This clonotype was seen repeatedly, ten times or more. The chain links TRBV2 to TRBJ2-1; no clear D. CDR1 is SNHLY and CDR2 is FYNNEI in the germline V gene. This CDR3 is built from 14 residues. V was cut by 7 bases and J by 10 bases, with 20 bases left in between. DNA for the CDR3: TGTGCCAGCAAGGCTTTCCCGACCTTTGGGGAGCAGTTCTTC. As protein: CASKAFPTFGEQFF.

Many counts were recorded for this clonotype. The chain is built from TRBV5-1 and TRBJ2-1; D not resolved. The CDR3 contains 14 residues. Germline CDR1 is SGHRS and CDR2 is YFSETQ. V was cut by 5 bases and J by 11 bases, with 20 bases left in between. CDR3: CASRYESGVEKQFF. The CDR3 DNA follows: TGCGCCAGCAGATACGAGTCGGGCGTGGAGAAGCAGTTCTTC.

The chain carries TRBV6-2 or TRBV6-3 and TRBJ2-3; 8 bases fit TRBD2. The V gene end was trimmed by 2 bases and the J gene end by 3 bases; junction bases not matched to a gene: 16. Germline lookup yields CDR1 MNHEY and CDR2 SVGEGT. This CDR3 has 19 amino acids. The CDR3 loop reads CASSYEGQSGRYWTDTQYF. The CDR3 DNA reads as TGTGCCAGCAGTTACGAGGGTCAGAGCGGGAGATACTGGACAGATACGCAGTATTTT.

This clonotype was seen ten or more times. The CDR3 DNA reads as TGTGCCAGCAGTTTAAGTTTGAGCACTGAAGCTTTCTTT. This encodes CASSLSLSTEAFF. This sequence joins TRBV12-3 or TRBV12-4 and TRBJ1-1; the D is unclear. This CDR3 has 13 residues. With 2 bases removed from V and 4 bases from J, the gap between germline ends came to 8 bases.

There are many counts of this clonotype. The CDR3 loop is CSASHRQDKYF. CDR3 sequence (DNA): TGCAGTGCTAGCCACAGACAGGATAAGTACTTC. The rearrangement uses TRBV20-1 and TRBJ2-7, with D tentatively TRBD1 (6 bases). This CDR3 is built from 11 residues. Trimming cost V 3 bases and J 11 bases, with 14 bases left between them. Germline V gives CDR1 DFQATT, CDR2 SNEGSKA (reference sequence).

In its sample, this clonotype was seen many times. The chain links TRBV20-1 to TRBJ2-3, with TRBD1 matching over 8 bases. Per the germline V gene, CDR1 is DFQATT and CDR2 is SNEGSKA (reference sequence). This CDR3 spans 13 amino acids. Unmatched junction bases numbered 5, after V lost 5 bases and J lost 4 bases. CDR3 in amino acids: CSAWTGYADTQYF. As DNA, the CDR3 is TGCAGTGCTTGGACAGGGTATGCAGATACGCAGTATTTT.

This clonotype was detected ten times or more. The chain links TRBV6-2 or TRBV6-3 to TRBJ1-1; D is ambiguous. Trimming shortened V by 2 bases and J by 4 bases, and 14 bases separated the two germline ends. The CDR3 is 15 amino acids. Per the germline V gene, CDR1 is MNHEY and CDR2 is SVGEGT. Here the CDR3 reads CASSYTSEKGTEAFF. CDR3 coding DNA: TGTGCCAGCAGTTACACGAGCGAAAAGGGCACTGAAGCTTTCTTT.

This clonotype was seen ten or more times. The chain uses TRBV11-2 and TRBJ2-2; D remains ambiguous. The V end lost 3 bases, the J end lost 1 base, and 6 bases lay between the germline ends. Per the germline V gene, CDR1 is SGHAT and CDR2 is FQNNGV. The CDR3 is 14 amino acids. The CDR3 loop reads CASSLGGNTGELFF. CDR3 bases: TGTGCCAGCAGCTTGGGTGGGAACACCGGGGAGCTGTTTTTT.

This clonotype was counted at least ten times. V usage is TRBV4-2 and J usage is TRBJ2-3, with 7 bases matching TRBD2. J was trimmed by 2 bases and V by 3 bases; bases with no gene match: 14. Per the germline V gene, CDR1 is LGHNA and CDR2 is YNFKEQ. This CDR3 region has 18 residues. As DNA, the CDR3 is TGTGCCAGCAGCCAGCCTGCTAGCGGCGCTGGGGACACAGATACGCAGTATTTT. Residues: CASSQPASGAGDTDTQYF.

This clonotype is deemed medium-sized. The rearrangement uses TRBV7-2 and TRBJ2-7, with TRBD2 identical over 7 bases. There are 13 residues in the CDR3. Germline V CDR1 and CDR2: SGHTA, FQGNSA. Trimming took 4 bases from V and 7 from J; bases not matched to a gene: 7. CDR3 residues: CASSWTSVAEQYF. The CDR3 DNA sequence: TGTGCCAGCAGCTGGACTAGTGTCGCGGAGCAGTACTTC. Variable domain in full (rest from reference TRBV7-2 and TRBJ2-7): GAGVSQSPSNKVTEKGKDVELRCDPISGHTALYWYRQSLGQGLEFLIYFQGNSAPDKSGLPSDRFSAERTGGSVSTLTIQRTQQEDSAVYLCASSWTSVAEQYFGPGTRLTVT.

In this sample, this clonotype turned up many times. The J gene is TRBJ2-7, the V gene TRBV6-1; TRBD1 matches 8 bases. This CDR3 region has 17 residues. Germline CDR1 is MNHNS and CDR2 is SASEGT. After removal of 0 bases from V and 1 base from J, the junction contained 8 bases not matched to a gene. CDR3 sequence (DNA): TGTGCCAGCAGTGAAGCGAGCTGGACAGGGATTTCCTACGAGCAGTACTTC. Translation: CASSEASWTGISYEQYF.

This clonotype was observed a handful of times. V usage is TRBV20-1 and J usage is TRBJ2-7; 7 nucleotides line up with TRBD2. Germline values: CDR1 DFQATT, CDR2 SNEGSKA (reference sequence). V lost 6 bases, J lost 5 bases, and 16 bases stayed unmatched. The CDR3 is 15 amino acids. Here the CDR3 reads CSASKRTLAYHEQYF. The CDR3 DNA sequence: TGCAGTGCCAGTAAACGTACACTAGCGTACCACGAGCAGTACTTC.

This clonotype was detected ten times or more. The gene calls are TRBV7-9 and TRBJ2-1, with D possibly called TRBD1 or TRBD2 (5 bases each). CDR3 length equals 14 residues. The V end was cut by 4 bases, the J end by 3 bases, with 10 bases between. Per germline, CDR1 SEHNR and CDR2 FQNEAQ (reference sequence). The chain's CDR3 is CASSSGDHYNEQFF. Here the CDR3 DNA reads TGTGCCAGCAGCTCTGGGGACCACTACAATGAGCAGTTCTTC.

This clonotype has more than one count but fewer than ten. V usage is TRBV27 and J usage is TRBJ1-2; 9 bases agree with TRBD1. This CDR3 spans 15 amino acids. With V trimmed by 4 bases and J by 4 bases, 7 bases remained unmatched. Germline V gene lookup returns CDR1 MNHEY and CDR2 SMNVEV (reference sequence). CDR3 DNA: TGTGCCAGCAGTTCAACTCCGACAGGGGGCTATGGCTACACCTTC. Its protein product is CASSSTPTGGYGYTF.

This clonotype was detected many times. This chain connects TRBV5-6 to TRBJ2-7, with D unclear. This CDR3 is 14 amino acids long. Germline values: CDR1 SGHDT, CDR2 YYEEEE. V was shortened by 4 bases and J by 5 bases, with 16 bases between the two germline ends. This CDR3 is CASSDGNRMDEQYF. For the CDR3, the DNA is TGTGCCAGCAGCGATGGGAACCGGATGGACGAGCAGTACTTC.

Many counts were recorded for this clonotype. CDR3 loop: CASSEASGDQETQYF. CDR3 bases: TGTGCCAGCAGTGAGGCTAGCGGGGACCAAGAGACCCAGTACTTC. The genes are TRBV6-1 and TRBJ2-5; 9 bases align to TRBD2. Germline CDR1 MNHNS, CDR2 SASEGT. This CDR3 region has 15 residues. The V gene end was trimmed by 3 bases and the J gene end by 0 bases; junction bases not matched to a gene: 2.